These T cell receptor beta chains were read from a single sample in a study of CD8+CD57+ T cells in acquired aplastic anemia. In TCRdb, the reads were re-called with MiXCR into one record per CDR3 protein. This table holds about 190,000 distinct CDR3 sequences, approximately 52% found once. Sequenced sample: sorted CD4+, CD8+, or CD8+CD57+ T cells (not recorded which) from PBMCs. The receptors here all came from a human donor in good health, serving as a control. The CDR3 runs from the conserved cysteine through the conserved F or W. D genes are given only for firm matches. Expanded clones get a size class; other rows say once, few or many, or leave the size out.

14,TRBJ1-5,many,NA,TRBV6-1,CASRVEKSNQPQHF,TGTGCCAGCAGAGTGGAGAAAAGCAATCAGCCCCAGCATTTT
13,TRBJ1-2,NA,TRBD1,TRBV7-9,CASSPQGGTGNTF,TGTGCCAGCAGCCCTCAGGGGGGGACTGGAAACACCTTC
18,TRBJ2-5,NA,TRBD2,TRBV20-1,CSTRGWGLAGGTGRTQYF,TGCAGTACTAGGGGCTGGGGACTAGCGGGGGGCACGGGGAGGACCCAGTACTTC
19,TRBJ2-2,few,TRBD1,TRBV3-1,CASSPLPGQGTLTSGELFF,TGTGCCAGCAGCCCACTTCCGGGACAGGGCACCTTAACAAGCGGGGAGCTGTTTTTT
16,TRBJ1-2,NA,NA,TRBV7-2,CASSSRTSGGLYGYTF,TGTGCCAGCAGCTCCCGGACTAGCGGGGGGCTCTATGGCTACACCTTC
15,TRBJ2-7,NA,NA,TRBV10-3,CAISESGTSNYEQYF,TGTGCCATCAGTGAGTCCGGGACATCCAACTACGAGCAGTACTTC
16,TRBJ1-1,NA,TRBD1,TRBV20-1,CSARPNDRGGNTEAFF,TGCAGTGCTAGACCTAATGACAGGGGCGGGAACACTGAAGCTTTCTTT
13,TRBJ2-1,NA,TRBD2,TRBV29-1,CSGGLESYNEQFF,TGCAGCGGGGGACTAGAGTCCTACAATGAGCAGTTCTTC
15,TRBJ1-2,NA,TRBD1,TRBV29-1,CSVVPPWTGGGGYTF,TGCAGCGTTGTGCCTCCGTGGACAGGGGGTGGTGGCTACACCTTC
11,TRBJ2-5,NA,NA,TRBV6-6,CASSYRETQYF,TGTGCCAGCAGTTACCGAGAGACCCAGTACTTC
15,TRBJ2-7,NA,NA,TRBV11-2,CASSLGSIGRYEQYF,TGTGCCAGCAGCTTAGGGTCTATCGGCCGCTACGAGCAGTACTTC
14,TRBJ2-7,NA,TRBD1,TRBV24-1,CATSDSRTGYEQYF,TGTGCCACCAGTGATTCCCGGACAGGCTACGAGCAGTACTTC
12,TRBJ1-2,many,NA,TRBV7-9,CASSLEGYGYTF,TGTGCCAGCAGCTTAGAGGGCTATGGCTACACCTTC
17,TRBJ1-4,many,NA,TRBV4-3,CASSQDRADATNEKLFF,TGCGCCAGCAGCCAAGATAGGGCGGACGCAACTAATGAAAAACTGTTTTTT
16,TRBJ1-1,once,TRBD1,TRBV20-1,CSARDVMGQGDTEAFF,TGCAGTGCTAGAGATGTTATGGGACAGGGTGATACTGAAGCTTTCTTT
15,TRBJ1-2,NA,TRBD1,TRBV29-1,CSGRTGTAIHYGYTF,TGCAGCGGGAGGACAGGGACAGCAATTCACTATGGCTACACCTTC
17,TRBJ2-7,NA,TRBD1,TRBV7-3,CASSAGTGGLSSYEQYF,TGTGCCAGCAGCGCCGGGACAGGGGGCCTTTCTTCCTACGAGCAGTACTTC
12,TRBJ1-5,many,NA,TRBV25-1,CASSGPNQPQHF,TGTGCCAGCAGTGGACCCAATCAGCCCCAGCATTTT
15,TRBJ2-2,NA,TRBD1,TRBV15,CATSIIQGFAGELFF,TGTGCCACCAGCATAATACAGGGGTTTGCCGGGGAGCTGTTTTTT
17,TRBJ1-1,once,NA,TRBV24-1,CATSDFRAEPPNTEAFF,TGTGCCACCAGTGATTTTAGGGCAGAACCTCCGAACACTGAAGCTTTCTTT
12,TRBJ1-3,NA,NA,TRBV10-3,CASSPPWDTIYF,TGTGCCAGCAGTCCCCCGTGGGACACCATATATTTT
15,TRBJ2-5,NA,NA,TRBV19,CASSPVQRGLETQYF,TGTGCCAGTAGTCCGGTACAGAGGGGGTTAGAGACCCAGTACTTC
16,TRBJ2-7,NA,NA,TRBV20-1,CSARDFGQGNSYEQYF,TGCAGTGCTAGAGATTTCGGCCAGGGAAACTCCTACGAGCAGTACTTC
18,TRBJ2-2,few,NA,TRBV6-5,CASSYSTGQPKNTGELFF,TGTGCCAGCAGTTACTCAACGGGGCAGCCCAAGAACACCGGGGAGCTGTTTTTT
14,TRBJ2-6,NA,NA,TRBV10-1,CASGTGSGANVLTF,TGCGCCAGCGGAACAGGGTCTGGGGCCAACGTCCTGACTTTC
13,TRBJ2-7,NA,TRBD2,TRBV19,CASSLAGDYEQYF,TGTGCCAGTAGTCTAGCGGGGGACTACGAGCAGTACTTC
13,TRBJ2-3,few,TRBD2,TRBV25-1,CASIAGDTDTQYF,TGTGCCAGCATAGCGGGGGACACAGATACGCAGTATTTT
11,TRBJ2-7,NA,NA,TRBV7-9,CASEGLREQYF,TGTGCCAGCGAAGGACTACGAGAGCAGTACTTC
15,TRBJ2-7,NA,TRBD1,TRBV10-1,CASNTGTGGGYEQYF,TGCGCCAGCAACACCGGGACAGGGGGAGGCTACGAGCAGTACTTC
15,TRBJ2-1,many,TRBD2,TRBV5-1,CASSSLAGGRDEQFF,TGCGCCAGCAGCTCCTTAGCGGGGGGCCGCGACGAGCAGTTCTTC
14,TRBJ1-1,NA,TRBD1,TRBV29-1,CSVEMGQGDTEAFF,TGCAGCGTTGAAATGGGACAGGGGGACACTGAAGCTTTCTTT
11,TRBJ2-7,NA,NA,TRBV20-1,CSAVRDYEQYF,TGCAGCGCGGTGAGGGACTACGAGCAGTACTTC